Here is one TCR beta chain with its context. This entry belongs to a study of T cell responses to AZD1222 COVID-19 vaccine. The junction had 5 bases not matched to a gene; V was cut back by 6 bases and J by 10 bases. There are 12 residues in the CDR3. Germline lookup yields CDR1 LNHDA and CDR2 SQIVND (reference sequence). Here immunoSEQ multiplex PCR was the method, and the copy in TCRdb shows in-frame clones only, minus some. The sample yields 150,000 to 200,000 clones, about 88% seen once. The chain couples TRBV19 to TRBJ1-4, with 7 positions matching TRBD1. This receptor was taken from an adult who received the AZD1222 COVID-19 vaccine. Sequenced material: peripheral blood, taken 28 days after the second AZD1222 dose. Written as DNA, the CDR3 is TGTGCCAGTAGCCAGACAGGGCGAAAACTGTTTTTT. Amino acid sequence: CASSQTGRKLFF. Looking up the rest from reference TRBV19 and TRBJ1-4 gives the full variable domain: DGGITQSPKYLFRKEGQNVTLSCEQNLNHDAMYWYRQDPGQGLRLIYYSQIVNDFQKGDIAEGYSVSREKKESFPLTVTSAQKNPTAFYLCASSQTGRKLFFGSGTQLSVL.